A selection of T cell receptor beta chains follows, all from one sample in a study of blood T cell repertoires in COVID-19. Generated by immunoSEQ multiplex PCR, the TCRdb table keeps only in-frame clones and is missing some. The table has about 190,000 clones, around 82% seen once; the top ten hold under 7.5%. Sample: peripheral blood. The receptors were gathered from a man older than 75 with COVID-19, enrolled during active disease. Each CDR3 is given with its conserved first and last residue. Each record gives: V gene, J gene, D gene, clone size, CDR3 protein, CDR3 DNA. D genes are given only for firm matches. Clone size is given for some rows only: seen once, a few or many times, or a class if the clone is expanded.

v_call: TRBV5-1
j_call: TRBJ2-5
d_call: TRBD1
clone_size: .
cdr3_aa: CASSPGTGSGETQYF
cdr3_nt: TGCGCCAGCAGCCCAGGGACAGGGAGTGGTGAGACCCAGTACTTC

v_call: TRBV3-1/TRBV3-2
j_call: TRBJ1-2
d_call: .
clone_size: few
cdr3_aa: CASSQDSRAGYTF
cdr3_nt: TGTGCCAGCAGCCAAGATAGCAGGGCAGGCTACACCTTC

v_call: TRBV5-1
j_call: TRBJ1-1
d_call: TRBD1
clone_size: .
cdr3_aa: CASSWGTGAITEAFF
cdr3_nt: TGCGCCAGCAGCTGGGGGACAGGGGCCATCACTGAAGCTTTCTTT

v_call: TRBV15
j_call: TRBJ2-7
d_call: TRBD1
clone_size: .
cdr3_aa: CATSRWGQGEDEQYF
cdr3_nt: TGTGCCACCAGCAGATGGGGACAGGGGGAGGACGAGCAGTACTTC

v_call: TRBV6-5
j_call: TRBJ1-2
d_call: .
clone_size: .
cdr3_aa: CASSRGRDNYGYTF
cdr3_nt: TGTGCCAGCAGTAGGGGCCGTGATAACTATGGCTACACCTTC

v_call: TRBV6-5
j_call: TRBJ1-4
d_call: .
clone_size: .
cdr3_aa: CASRRTATNEKLFF
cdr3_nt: TGTGCCAGCAGAAGGACAGCAACTAATGAAAAACTGTTTTTT

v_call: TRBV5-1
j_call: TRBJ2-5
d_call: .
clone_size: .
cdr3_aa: CASSALAGKETQYF
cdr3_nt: TGCGCCAGCAGCGCTCTCGCGGGTAAAGAGACCCAGTACTTC

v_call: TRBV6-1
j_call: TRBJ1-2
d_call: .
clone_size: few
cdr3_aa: CASSEGATADYGYTF
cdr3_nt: TGTGCCAGCAGTGAAGGGGCGACAGCCGACTATGGCTACACCTTC

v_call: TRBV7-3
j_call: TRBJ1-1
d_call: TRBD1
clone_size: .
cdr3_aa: CASSSGTGSTEAFF
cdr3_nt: TGTGCCAGCAGCTCCGGGACAGGGAGCACTGAAGCTTTCTTT

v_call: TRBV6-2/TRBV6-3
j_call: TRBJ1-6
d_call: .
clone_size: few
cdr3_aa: CASSYRGANSPLHF
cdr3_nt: TGTGCCAGCAGTTACAGGGGTGCTAATTCACCCCTCCACTTT

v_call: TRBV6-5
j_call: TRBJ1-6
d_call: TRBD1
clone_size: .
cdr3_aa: CASSYLTGGGSPLHF
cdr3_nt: TGTGCCAGCAGTTACTTGACAGGGGGGGGTTCACCCCTCCACTTT

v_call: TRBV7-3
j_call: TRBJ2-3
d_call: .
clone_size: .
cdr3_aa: CASSGQSTDTQYF
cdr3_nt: TGTGCCAGCAGCGGGCAGAGCACAGATACGCAGTATTTT

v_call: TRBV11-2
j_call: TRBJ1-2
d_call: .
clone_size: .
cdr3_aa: CASTLGSLYGYTF
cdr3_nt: TGTGCCAGCACTCTTGGTAGTTTATATGGCTACACCTTC

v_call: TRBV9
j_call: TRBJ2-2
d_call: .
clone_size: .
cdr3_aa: CASSPSGPLNTGELFF
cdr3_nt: TGTGCCAGCAGCCCTTCGGGTCCTTTGAACACCGGGGAGCTGTTTTTT

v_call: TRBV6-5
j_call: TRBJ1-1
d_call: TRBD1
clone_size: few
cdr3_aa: CASSYSLDRVRTEAFF
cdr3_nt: TGTGCCAGCAGTTACTCCTTGGACAGGGTGAGGACTGAAGCTTTCTTT

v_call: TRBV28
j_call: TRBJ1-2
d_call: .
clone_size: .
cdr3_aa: CASSHQRGLYGYTF
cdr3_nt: TGTGCCAGCAGTCATCAAAGGGGCCTCTATGGCTACACCTTC

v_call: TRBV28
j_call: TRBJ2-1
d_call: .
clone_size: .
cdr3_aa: CASSTDSSYNEQFF
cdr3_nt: TGTGCCAGCAGTACCGACAGTTCCTACAATGAGCAGTTCTTC